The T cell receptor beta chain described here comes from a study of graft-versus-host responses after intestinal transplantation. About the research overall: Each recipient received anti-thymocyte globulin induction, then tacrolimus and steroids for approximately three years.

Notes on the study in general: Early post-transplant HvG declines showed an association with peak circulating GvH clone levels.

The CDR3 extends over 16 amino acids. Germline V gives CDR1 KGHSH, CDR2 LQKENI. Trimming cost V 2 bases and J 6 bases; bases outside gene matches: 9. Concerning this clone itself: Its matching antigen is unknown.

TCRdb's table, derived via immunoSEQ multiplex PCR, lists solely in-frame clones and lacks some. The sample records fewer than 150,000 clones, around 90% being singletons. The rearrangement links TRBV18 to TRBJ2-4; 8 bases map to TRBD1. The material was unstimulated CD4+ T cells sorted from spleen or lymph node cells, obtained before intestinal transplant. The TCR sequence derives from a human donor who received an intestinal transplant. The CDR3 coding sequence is TGTGCCAGCTCACCATCGGCGACAGGGGACCTAAACATTCAGTACTTC. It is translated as CASSPSATGDLNIQYF.